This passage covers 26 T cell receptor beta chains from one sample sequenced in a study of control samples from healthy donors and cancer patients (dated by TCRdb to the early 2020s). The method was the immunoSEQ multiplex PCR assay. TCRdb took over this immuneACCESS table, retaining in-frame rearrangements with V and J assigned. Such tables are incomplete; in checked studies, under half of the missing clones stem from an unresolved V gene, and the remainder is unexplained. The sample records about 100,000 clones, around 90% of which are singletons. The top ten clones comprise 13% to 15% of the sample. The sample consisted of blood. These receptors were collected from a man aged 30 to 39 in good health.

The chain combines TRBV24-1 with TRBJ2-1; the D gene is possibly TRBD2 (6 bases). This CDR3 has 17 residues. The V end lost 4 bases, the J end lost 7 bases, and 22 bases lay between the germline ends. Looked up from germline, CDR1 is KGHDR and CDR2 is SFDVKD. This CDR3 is CATSDLPSAGAGNEQFF. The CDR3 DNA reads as TGTGCCACCAGTGACCTTCCTTCAGCGGGTGCTGGGAATGAGCAGTTCTTC.

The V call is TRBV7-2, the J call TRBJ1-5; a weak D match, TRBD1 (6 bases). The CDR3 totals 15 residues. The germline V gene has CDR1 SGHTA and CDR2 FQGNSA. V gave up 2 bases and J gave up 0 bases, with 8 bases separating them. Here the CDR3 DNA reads TGTGCCAGCAGCTTAAGGACAGATAGCAATCAGCCCCAGCATTTT. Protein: CASSLRTDSNQPQHF.

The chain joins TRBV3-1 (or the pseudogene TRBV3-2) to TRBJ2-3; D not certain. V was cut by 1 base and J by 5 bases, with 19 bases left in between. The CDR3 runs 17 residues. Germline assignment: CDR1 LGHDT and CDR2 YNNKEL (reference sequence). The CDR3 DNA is TGTGCCAGCAGCCAAGGGACGACGACCAACATGGGAGATACGCAGTATTTT. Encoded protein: CASSQGTTTNMGDTQYF.

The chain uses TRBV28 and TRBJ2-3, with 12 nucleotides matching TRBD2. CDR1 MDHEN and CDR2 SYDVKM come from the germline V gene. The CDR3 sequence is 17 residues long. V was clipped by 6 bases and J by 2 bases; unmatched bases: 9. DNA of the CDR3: TGTGCCAGCAGCCAGAGACTAGCGGGAGTTTTCACAGATACGCAGTATTTT. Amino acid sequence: CASSQRLAGVFTDTQYF.

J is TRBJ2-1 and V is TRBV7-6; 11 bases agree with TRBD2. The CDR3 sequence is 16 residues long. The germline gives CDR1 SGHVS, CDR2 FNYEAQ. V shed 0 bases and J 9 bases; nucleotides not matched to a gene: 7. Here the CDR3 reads CASSLAIAGGVGEQFF. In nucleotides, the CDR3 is TGTGCCAGCAGCTTAGCGATAGCGGGAGGGGTAGGTGAGCAGTTCTTC.

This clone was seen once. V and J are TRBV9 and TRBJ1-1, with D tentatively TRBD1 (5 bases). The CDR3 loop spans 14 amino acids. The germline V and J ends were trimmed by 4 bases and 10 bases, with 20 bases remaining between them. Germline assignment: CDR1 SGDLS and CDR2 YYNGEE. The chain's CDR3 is CASSPPPPGPGAFF. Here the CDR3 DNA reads TGTGCCAGCAGCCCTCCCCCTCCGGGGCCGGGAGCTTTCTTT. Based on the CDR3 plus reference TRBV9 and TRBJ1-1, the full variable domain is DSGVTQTPKHLITATGQRVTLRCSPRSGDLSVYWYQQSLDQGLQFLIQYYNGEERAKGNILERFSAQQFPDLHSELNLSSLELGDSALYFCASSPPPPGPGAFFGQGTRLTVV.

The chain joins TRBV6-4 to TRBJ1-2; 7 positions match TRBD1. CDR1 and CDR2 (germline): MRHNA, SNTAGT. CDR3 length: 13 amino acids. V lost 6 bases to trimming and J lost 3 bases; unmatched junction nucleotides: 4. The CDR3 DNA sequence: TGTGCCAGCAGAGCCACAGGGGACTATGGCTACACCTTC. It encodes CASRATGDYGYTF.

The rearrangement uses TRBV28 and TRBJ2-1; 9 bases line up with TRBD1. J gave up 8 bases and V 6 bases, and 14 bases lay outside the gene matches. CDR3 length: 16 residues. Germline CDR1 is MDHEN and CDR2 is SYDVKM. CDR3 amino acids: CASSPPGQGLFDEQFF. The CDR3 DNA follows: TGTGCCAGCAGCCCCCCGGGACAGGGTCTTTTCGATGAGCAGTTCTTC.

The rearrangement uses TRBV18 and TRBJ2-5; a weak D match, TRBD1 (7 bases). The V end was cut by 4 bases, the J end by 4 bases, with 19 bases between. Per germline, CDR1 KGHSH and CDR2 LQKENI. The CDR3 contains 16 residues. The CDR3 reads CASSRNPGQGGETQYF. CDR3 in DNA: TGTGCCAGCTCACGTAACCCCGGGCAGGGGGGAGAGACCCAGTACTTC.

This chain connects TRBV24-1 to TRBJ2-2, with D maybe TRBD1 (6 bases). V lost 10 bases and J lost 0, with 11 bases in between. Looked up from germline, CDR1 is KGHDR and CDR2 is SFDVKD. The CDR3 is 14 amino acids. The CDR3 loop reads CATAGTPNTGELFF. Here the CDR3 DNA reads TGTGCCACGGCCGGGACACCGAACACCGGGGAGCTGTTTTTT.

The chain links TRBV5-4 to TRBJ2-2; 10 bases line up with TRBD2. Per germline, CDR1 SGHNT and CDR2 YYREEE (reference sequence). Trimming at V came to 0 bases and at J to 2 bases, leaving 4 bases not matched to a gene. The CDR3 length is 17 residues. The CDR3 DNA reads TGTGCCAGCAGCTTGGAATGGACTAGCGGAAACACCGGGGAGCTGTTTTTT. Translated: CASSLEWTSGNTGELFF.

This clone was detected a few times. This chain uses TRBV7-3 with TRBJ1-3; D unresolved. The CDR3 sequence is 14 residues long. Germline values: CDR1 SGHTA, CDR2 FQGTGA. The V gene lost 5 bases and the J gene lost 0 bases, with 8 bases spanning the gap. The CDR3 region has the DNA TGTGCCAGCAGCCCGCTGAGCTCTGGAAACACCATATATTTT. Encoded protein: CASSPLSSGNTIYF.

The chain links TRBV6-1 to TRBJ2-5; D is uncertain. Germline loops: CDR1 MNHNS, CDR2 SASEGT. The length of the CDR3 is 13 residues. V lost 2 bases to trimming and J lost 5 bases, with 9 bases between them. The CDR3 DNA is TGTGCCAGCAGTGAATCCCGGCGGGAGACCCAGTACTTC. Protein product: CASSESRRETQYF.

CDR3 region: CASSERYGYTF. In nucleotides, the CDR3 is TGTGCCAGCAGTGAACGTTACGGCTACACCTTC. The rearrangement links TRBV6-1 to TRBJ1-2, with no clear D. The germline V and J ends were trimmed by 2 bases and 8 bases, with 6 bases remaining between them. Germline-derived CDR1 and CDR2 are MNHNS and SASEGT. CDR3 length: 11 amino acids.

CDR3 nucleotide sequence: TGTGCCAGCAGCTTGGCCAGGACTCGTACCGGGGAGCTGTTTTTT. Its translation is CASSLARTRTGELFF. The rearrangement joins TRBV5-4 to TRBJ2-2; weak D call: TRBD2 (5 bases). V was cut by 0 bases and J by 5 bases, with 11 bases left in between. Looked up from germline, CDR1 is SGHNT and CDR2 is YYREEE (reference sequence). CDR3 size: 15 residues.

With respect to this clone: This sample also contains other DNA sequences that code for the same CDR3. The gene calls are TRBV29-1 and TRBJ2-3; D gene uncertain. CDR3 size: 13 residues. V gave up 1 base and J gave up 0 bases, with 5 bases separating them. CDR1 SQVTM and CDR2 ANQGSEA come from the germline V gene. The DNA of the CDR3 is TGCAGCGTTGAAGGAGGTAGCACAGATACGCAGTATTTT. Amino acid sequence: CSVEGGSTDTQYF.

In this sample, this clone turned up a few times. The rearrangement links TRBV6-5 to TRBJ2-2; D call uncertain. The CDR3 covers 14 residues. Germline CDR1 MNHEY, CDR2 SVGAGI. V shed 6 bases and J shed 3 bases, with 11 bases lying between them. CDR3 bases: TGTGCCAGCAGAGACCCTGGTTACACCGGGGAGCTGTTTTTT. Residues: CASRDPGYTGELFF.

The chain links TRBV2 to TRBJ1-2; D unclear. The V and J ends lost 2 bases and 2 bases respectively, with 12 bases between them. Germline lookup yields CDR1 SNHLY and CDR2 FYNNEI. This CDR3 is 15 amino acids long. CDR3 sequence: CASSERRAANYGYTF. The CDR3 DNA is TGTGCCAGCAGTGAACGGCGGGCGGCGAACTATGGCTACACCTTC.

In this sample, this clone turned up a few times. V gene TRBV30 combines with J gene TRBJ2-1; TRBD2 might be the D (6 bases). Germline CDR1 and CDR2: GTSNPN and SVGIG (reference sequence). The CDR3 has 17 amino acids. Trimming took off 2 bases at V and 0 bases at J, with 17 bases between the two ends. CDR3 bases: TGTGCCTGGAGTAAGGTCTCGGGACTTAGCTCCTACAATGAGCAGTTCTTC. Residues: CAWSKVSGLSSYNEQFF.

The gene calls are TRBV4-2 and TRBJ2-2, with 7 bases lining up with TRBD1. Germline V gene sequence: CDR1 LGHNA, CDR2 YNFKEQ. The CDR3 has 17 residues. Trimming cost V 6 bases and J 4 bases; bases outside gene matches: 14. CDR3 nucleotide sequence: TGTGCCAGCAGTCGTCAGAACACGGGACAGTTCACCGGGGAGCTGTTTTTT. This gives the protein CASSRQNTGQFTGELFF.

The CDR3 sequence is CASSFSGALINEQYF. CDR3 in DNA: TGCGCCAGCAGCTTCAGCGGGGCTCTCATTAACGAGCAGTACTTC. V usage is TRBV5-1 and J usage is TRBJ2-7; 7 bases are shared with TRBD2. Germline V gene sequence: CDR1 SGHRS, CDR2 YFSETQ. The V and J ends lost 2 bases and 5 bases, in that order; junction bases with no gene match: 10. The CDR3 is 15 amino acids.

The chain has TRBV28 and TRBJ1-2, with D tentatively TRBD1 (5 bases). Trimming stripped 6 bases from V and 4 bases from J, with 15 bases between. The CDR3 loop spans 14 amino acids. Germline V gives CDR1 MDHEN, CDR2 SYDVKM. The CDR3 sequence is CASRREVGGYGYTF. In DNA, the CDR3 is TGTGCCAGCAGACGGGAGGTGGGGGGCTATGGCTACACCTTC.

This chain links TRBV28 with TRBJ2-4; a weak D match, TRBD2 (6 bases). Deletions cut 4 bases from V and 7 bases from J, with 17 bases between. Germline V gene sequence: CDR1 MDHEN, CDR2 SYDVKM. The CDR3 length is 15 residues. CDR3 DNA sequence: TGTGCCAGCAGTTCCCTAGCGAGAGGCGATAACATTCAGTACTTC. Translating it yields CASSSLARGDNIQYF.

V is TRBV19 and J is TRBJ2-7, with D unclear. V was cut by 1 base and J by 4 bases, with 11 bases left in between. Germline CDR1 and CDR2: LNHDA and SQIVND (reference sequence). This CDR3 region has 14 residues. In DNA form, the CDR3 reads TGTGCCAGTAGTATAGGGACGGTCGGGTACGAGCAGTACTTC. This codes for CASSIGTVGYEQYF.

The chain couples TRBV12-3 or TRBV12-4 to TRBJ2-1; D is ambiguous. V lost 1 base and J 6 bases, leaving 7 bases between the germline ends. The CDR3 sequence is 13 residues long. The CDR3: CASSLGSRNEQFF. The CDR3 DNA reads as TGTGCCAGCAGTTTAGGGAGTCGCAATGAGCAGTTCTTC.

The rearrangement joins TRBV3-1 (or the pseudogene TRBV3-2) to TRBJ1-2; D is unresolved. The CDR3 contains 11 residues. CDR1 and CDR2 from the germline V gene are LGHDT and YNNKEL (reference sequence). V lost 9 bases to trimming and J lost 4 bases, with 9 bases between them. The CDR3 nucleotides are TGTGCCAGTGATGACGGCTATGGCTACACCTTC. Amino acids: CASDDGYGYTF.